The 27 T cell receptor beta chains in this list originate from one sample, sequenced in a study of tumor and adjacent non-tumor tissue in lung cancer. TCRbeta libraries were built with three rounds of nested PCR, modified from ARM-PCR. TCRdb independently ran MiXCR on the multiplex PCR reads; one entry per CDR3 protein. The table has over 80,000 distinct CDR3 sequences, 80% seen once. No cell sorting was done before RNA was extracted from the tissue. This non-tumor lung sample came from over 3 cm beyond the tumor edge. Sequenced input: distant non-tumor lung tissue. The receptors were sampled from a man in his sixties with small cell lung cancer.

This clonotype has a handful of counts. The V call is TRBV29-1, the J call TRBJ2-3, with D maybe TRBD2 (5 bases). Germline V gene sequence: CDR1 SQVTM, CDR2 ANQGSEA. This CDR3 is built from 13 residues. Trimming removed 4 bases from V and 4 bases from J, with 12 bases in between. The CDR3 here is CSVASGMADTQYF. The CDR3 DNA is TGCAGCGTTGCATCGGGGATGGCAGATACGCAGTATTTT.

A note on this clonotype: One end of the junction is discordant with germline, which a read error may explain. The CDR3 DNA reads as TGCGCCGGCAGCTTGTCCGGGACTAGCGGGAGAAAGCACCCCGGGGAGCTGTTTTTT. Protein: CAGSLSGTSGRKHPGELFF. J is TRBJ2-2 and V is TRBV5-1; 14 nucleotides agree with TRBD2. CDR1 and CDR2 (germline): SGHRS, YFSETQ. The CDR3 loop spans 19 amino acids.

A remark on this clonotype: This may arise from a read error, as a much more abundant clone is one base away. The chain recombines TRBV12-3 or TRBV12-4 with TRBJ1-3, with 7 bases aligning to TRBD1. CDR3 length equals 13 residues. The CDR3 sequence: CVSSWGQPNTIYF. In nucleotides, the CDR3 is TGTGTCAGCAGCTGGGGACAGCCTAACACCATATATTTT.

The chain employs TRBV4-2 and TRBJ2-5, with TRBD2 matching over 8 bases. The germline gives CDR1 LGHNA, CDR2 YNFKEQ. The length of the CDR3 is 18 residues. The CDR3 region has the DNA TGTGTCAGGAGCCAAGCCAGCGGGAGTAACTTTGGGGGGGAGACCCAGTACTTC. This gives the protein CVRSQASGSNFGGETQYF.

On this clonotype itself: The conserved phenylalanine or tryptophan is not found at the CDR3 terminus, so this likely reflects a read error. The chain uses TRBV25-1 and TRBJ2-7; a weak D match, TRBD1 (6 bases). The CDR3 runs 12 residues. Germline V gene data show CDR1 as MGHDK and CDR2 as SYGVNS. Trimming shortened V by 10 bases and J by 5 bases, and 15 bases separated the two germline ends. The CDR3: CANSPTGHEQYL. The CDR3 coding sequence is TGTGCCAACAGCCCCACAGGGCACGAGCAGTACCTC.

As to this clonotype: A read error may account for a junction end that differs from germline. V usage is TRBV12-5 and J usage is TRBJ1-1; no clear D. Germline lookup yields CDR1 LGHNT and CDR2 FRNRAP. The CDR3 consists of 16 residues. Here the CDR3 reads CASGLSLARTANEGFF. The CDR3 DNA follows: TGTGCTAGTGGTTTGTCTTTGGCTCGGACGGCGAATGAAGGTTTCTTT.

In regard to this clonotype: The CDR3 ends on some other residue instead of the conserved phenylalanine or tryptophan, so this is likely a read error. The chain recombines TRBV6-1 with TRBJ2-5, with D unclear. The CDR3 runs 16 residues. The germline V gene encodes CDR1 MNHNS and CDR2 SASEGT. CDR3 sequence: CTSSEAHTGFQGTQYL. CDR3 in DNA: TGTACCAGCAGTGAAGCACACACCGGGTTTCAAGGGACCCAGTACTTA.

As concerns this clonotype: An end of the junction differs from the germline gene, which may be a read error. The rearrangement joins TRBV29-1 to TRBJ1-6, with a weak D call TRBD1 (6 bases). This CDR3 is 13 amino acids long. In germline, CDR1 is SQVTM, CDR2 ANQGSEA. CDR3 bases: TGCAGCGTTGCTACAGGGTGGGACTCACCCCTCCGCTTT. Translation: CSVATGWDSPLRF.

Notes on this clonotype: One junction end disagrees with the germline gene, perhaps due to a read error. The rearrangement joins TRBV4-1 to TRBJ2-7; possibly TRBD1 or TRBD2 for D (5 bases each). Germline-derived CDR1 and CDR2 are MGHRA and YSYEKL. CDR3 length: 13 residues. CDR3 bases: TGTGCCAGCGGTTTCGACAGACTCTACGGGCAGTACTTC. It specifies CASGFDRLYGQYF.

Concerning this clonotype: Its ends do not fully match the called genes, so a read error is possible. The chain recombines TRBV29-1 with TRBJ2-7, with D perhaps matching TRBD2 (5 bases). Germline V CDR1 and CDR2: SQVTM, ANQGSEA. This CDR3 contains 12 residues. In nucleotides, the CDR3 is TGCAGCGCCCGGGATACCTCCTATGAGCACTACTTC. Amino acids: CSARDTSYEHYF.

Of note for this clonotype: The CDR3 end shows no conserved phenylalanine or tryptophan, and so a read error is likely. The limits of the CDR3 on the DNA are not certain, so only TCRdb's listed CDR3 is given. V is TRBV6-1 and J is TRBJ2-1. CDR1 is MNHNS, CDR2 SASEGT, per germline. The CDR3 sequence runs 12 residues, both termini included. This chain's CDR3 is CASSELVREQLL.

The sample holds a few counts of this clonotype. The CDR3 here is CASRLPGIPGGELFF. In nucleotides, the CDR3 is TGTGCCAGCAGGTTACCTGGGATACCGGGGGGGGAGCTGTTTTTT. The rearrangement joins TRBV11-2 to TRBJ2-2; a possible D gene is TRBD2 (5 bases). Trimming removed 6 bases from V and 8 bases from J, with 19 bases in between. The CDR3 covers 15 residues. From germline, CDR1 is SGHAT and CDR2 FQNNGV.

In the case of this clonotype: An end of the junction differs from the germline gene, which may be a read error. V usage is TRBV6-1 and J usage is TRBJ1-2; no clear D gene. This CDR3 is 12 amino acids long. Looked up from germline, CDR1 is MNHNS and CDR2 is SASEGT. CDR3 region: CASIEDNYGYTF. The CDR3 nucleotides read TGTGCCAGCATCGAGGATAACTATGGATACACCTTC.

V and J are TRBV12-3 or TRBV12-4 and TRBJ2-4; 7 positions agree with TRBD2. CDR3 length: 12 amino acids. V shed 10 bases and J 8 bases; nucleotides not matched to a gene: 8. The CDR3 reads CATKPGGDIQYF. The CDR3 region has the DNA TGTGCCACCAAACCGGGGGGAGACATTCAGTACTTC.

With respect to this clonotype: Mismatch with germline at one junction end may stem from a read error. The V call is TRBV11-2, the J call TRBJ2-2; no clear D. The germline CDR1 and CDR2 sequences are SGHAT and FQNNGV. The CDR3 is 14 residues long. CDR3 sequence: CGSTPTANTGELFF. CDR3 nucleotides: TGTGGCAGCACCCCAACAGCGAACACCGGTGAGCTGTTTTTT. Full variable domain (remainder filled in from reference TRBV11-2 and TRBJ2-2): EAGVAQSPRYKIIEKRQSVAFWCNPISGHATLYWYQQILGQGPKLLIQFQNNGVVDDSQLPKDRFSAERLKGVDSTLKIQPAKLEDSAVYLCGSTPTANTGELFFGEGSRLTVL.

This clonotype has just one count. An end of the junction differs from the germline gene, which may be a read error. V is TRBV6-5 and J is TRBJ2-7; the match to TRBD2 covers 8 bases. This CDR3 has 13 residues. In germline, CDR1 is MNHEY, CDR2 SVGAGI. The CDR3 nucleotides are TGTGCCAACAGTCGCGGACTAGCATACGAGCAGTACTTC. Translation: CANSRGLAYEQYF.

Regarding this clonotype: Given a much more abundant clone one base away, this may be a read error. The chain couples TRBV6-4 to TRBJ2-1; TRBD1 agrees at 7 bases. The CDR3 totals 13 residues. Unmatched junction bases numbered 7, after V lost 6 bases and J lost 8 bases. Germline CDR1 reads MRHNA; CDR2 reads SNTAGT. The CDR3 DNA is TGTGCCAGCAGCAAACAGGGGCGGGATGAGCAGTTCTTC. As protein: CASSKQGRDEQFF.

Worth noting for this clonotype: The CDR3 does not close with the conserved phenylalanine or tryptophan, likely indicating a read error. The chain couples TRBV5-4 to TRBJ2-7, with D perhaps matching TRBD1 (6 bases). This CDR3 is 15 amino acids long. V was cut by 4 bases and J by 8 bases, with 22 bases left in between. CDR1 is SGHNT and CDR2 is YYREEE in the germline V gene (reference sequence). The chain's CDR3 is CASSRQRGGSHKQYI. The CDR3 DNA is TGTGCCAGCAGCCGCCAGAGAGGGGGTTCCCACAAGCAGTACATC.

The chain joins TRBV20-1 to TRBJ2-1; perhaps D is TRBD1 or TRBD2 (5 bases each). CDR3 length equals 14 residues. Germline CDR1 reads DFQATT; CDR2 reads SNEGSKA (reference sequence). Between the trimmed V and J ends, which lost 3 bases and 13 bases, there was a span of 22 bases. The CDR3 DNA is TGCAGTGCTAGGGATGACGGACTGGGGGTTGAACAGTTCTTC. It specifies CSARDDGLGVEQFF.

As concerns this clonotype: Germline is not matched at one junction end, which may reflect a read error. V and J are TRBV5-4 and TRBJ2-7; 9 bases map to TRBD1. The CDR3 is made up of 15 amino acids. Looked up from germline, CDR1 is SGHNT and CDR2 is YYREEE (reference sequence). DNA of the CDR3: TGTGCCGGCAGCCGCCAGACAGGGGGTCCCCATGAGCAGTACTTC. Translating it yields CAGSRQTGGPHEQYF.

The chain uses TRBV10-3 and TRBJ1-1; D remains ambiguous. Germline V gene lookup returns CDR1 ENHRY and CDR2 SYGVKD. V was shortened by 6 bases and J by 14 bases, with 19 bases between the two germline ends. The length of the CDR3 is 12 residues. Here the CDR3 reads CAISREGAAAFF. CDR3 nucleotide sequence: TGTGCCATCAGCCGAGAGGGCGCTGCAGCATTCTTT.

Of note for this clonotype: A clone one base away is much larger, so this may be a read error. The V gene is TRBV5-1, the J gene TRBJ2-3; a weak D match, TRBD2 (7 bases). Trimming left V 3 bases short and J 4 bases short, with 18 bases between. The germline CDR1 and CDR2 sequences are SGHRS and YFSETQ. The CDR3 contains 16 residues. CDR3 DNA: TGCGCCAGCAGCTCCCTAGGGGGAGGGGCCGCAGATACGCAGTATTTT. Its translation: CASSSLGGGAADTQYF.

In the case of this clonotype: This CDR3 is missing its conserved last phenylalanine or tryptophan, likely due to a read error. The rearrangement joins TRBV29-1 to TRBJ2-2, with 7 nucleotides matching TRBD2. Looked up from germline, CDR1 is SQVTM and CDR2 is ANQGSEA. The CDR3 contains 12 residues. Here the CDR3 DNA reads TGCAACGTTGGGGGGGTTCCCGGGGAGCTGTTTTCT. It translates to CNVGGVPGELFS.

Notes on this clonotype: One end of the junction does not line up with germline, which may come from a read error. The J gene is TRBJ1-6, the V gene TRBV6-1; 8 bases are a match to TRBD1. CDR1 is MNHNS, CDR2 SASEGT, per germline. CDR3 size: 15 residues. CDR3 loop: CVSSDRGDYSSPLHF. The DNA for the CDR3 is TGTGTCAGCAGTGACAGGGGTGACTATAGTTCACCCCTCCACTTT.

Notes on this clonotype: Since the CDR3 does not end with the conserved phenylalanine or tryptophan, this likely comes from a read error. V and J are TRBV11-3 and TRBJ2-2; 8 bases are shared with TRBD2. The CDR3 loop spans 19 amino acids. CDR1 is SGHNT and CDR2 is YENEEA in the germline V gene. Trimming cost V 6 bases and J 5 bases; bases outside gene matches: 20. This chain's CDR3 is CASSRDDTGLVGRTGELFL. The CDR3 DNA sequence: TGTGCCAGCAGTCGTGATGACACGGGACTAGTGGGTCGTACCGGGGAGCTGTTTTTA.

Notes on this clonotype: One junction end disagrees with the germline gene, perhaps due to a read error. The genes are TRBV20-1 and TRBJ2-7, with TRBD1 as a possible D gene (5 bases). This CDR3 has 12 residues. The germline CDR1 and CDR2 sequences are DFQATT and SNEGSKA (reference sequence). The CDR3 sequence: CCARDLQGEQYF. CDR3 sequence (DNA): TGCTGTGCTAGAGATCTCCAGGGTGAGCAGTACTTC.

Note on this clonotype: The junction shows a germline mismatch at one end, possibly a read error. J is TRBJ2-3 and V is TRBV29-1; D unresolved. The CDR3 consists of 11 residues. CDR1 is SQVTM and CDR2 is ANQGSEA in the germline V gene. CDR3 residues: CNVARWQTQYF. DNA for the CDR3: TGCAACGTTGCGAGGTGGCAAACGCAGTATTTT.